This TCR beta chain was captured in a study of T cell changes during pregnancy in multiple sclerosis. Sequencing was performed with immunoSEQ multiplex PCR; in TCRdb, only in-frame clones are kept and a portion is missing. The sample carries around 17,000 clones, 95% to 96% recorded once. Germline-derived CDR1 and CDR2 are LNHDA and SQIVND (reference sequence). This CDR3 spans 14 amino acids. The V gene lost 6 bases and the J gene lost 4 bases, with 15 bases spanning the gap. The sequence was obtained from a female donor with multiple sclerosis, enrolled in a pregnancy study. The source material was peripheral blood, sampled in the third trimester of pregnancy. The chain recombines TRBV19 with TRBJ1-1; weak D call: TRBD1 (5 bases). The CDR3 loop reads CASSRQGTGTEAFF. For the CDR3, the DNA is TGTGCCAGTAGCCGCCAGGGCACGGGCACTGAAGCTTTCTTT.